Below are 27 T cell receptor beta chains sequenced from a single sample in a study of T cell responses to AZD1222 COVID-19 vaccine. Libraries were prepared by immunoSEQ multiplex PCR; TCRdb keeps only in-frame clonotypes and omits some of them. This sample carries about 150,000 clones, around 90% of them seen once, and the ten largest clones take approximately 20%. The material was peripheral blood, obtained on day 0 of AZD1222 vaccination. The origin of the receptors is an adult in good health.

The chain joins TRBV25-1 to TRBJ1-1; TRBD1 might be the D (6 bases). The CDR3 totals 14 residues. Trimming took 6 bases from V and 4 from J, leaving 15 bases between them. The V gene's germline CDR1 is MGHDK and CDR2 SYGVNS. CDR3 amino acids: CASSRGREGTEAFF. The DNA for the CDR3 is TGTGCCAGCAGCAGGGGCAGGGAGGGCACTGAAGCTTTCTTT.

This rearrangement joins TRBV11-1 to TRBJ1-1, with D possibly TRBD1 on 5 matching bases. V lost 5 bases to trimming and J lost 4 bases, with 20 bases between them. CDR3 size: 16 residues. The V gene's germline CDR1 is SGHAT and CDR2 FQDESV (reference sequence). CDR3 protein: CASSLTIRAGGTEAFF. As DNA, the CDR3 is TGTGCCAGCAGCCTTACGATCAGGGCCGGCGGCACTGAAGCTTTCTTT.

The V and J genes are TRBV5-1 and TRBJ2-7, with 8 bases that match TRBD2. CDR1 is SGHRS and CDR2 is YFSETQ in the germline V gene. The CDR3 consists of 15 residues. V gave up 4 bases and J gave up 4 bases; unmatched junction bases: 10. The CDR3 coding sequence is TGCGCCAGCAGCATGGGAGGAGCGGGAGTGTACGAGCAGTACTTC. Amino acid sequence: CASSMGGAGVYEQYF.

The chain recombines TRBV6-5 with TRBJ1-3, with D possibly TRBD1 on 5 matching bases. CDR1 and CDR2 (germline): MNHEY, SVGAGI. Trimming shortened V by 0 bases and J by 2 bases, and 11 bases separated the two germline ends. The CDR3 contains 16 residues. CDR3 sequence (DNA): TGTGCCAGCAGTTACTCACGGAGGGGAACTGGAAACACCATATATTTT. It codes for CASSYSRRGTGNTIYF.

V usage is TRBV2 and J usage is TRBJ1-5; possibly TRBD1 for D (5 bases). The CDR3 is 14 residues long. Germline loops: CDR1 SNHLY, CDR2 FYNNEI. V shed 8 bases and J shed 6 bases, with 17 bases lying between them. The CDR3 nucleotides are TGTGCCAGCCGGGACCCTTATGGCGGTCAGCCCCAGCATTTT. This sequence encodes CASRDPYGGQPQHF.

Only one count was recorded for this clone. This chain connects TRBV5-8 to TRBJ2-3; no clear D gene. This CDR3 contains 15 residues. V lost 0 bases and J 2 bases, leaving 10 bases between the germline ends. Per the germline V gene, CDR1 is SGHTS and CDR2 is YDEGEE. The CDR3 spells CASSLEPRYTDTQYF. The CDR3 region has the DNA TGTGCCAGCAGCTTGGAACCTAGGTACACAGATACGCAGTATTTT.

The rearrangement links TRBV30 to TRBJ1-6; D is unclear. CDR3 length: 15 amino acids. V lost 0 bases to trimming and J lost 7 bases, with 13 bases between them. Germline CDR1 is GTSNPN and CDR2 is SVGIG (reference sequence). CDR3: CAWSVMQLSNSPLHF. Written as DNA, the CDR3 is TGTGCCTGGAGTGTTATGCAACTAAGCAATTCACCCCTCCACTTT.

This sequence joins TRBV9 and TRBJ1-1; tentative D call: TRBD1 (5 bases). The CDR3 runs 14 residues. V lost 4 bases to trimming and J lost 2 bases, with 12 bases between them. Looked up from germline, CDR1 is SGDLS and CDR2 is YYNGEE. The CDR3 loop reads CASSRVGTNTEAFF. For the CDR3, the DNA is TGTGCCAGCAGCCGTGTTGGGACTAACACTGAAGCTTTCTTT.

This chain joins TRBV18 and TRBJ1-1; 9 bases agree with TRBD1. Germline V gives CDR1 KGHSH, CDR2 LQKENI. This CDR3 has 14 residues. The junction had 4 bases not matched to a gene; V was cut back by 3 bases and J by 5 bases. CDR3 in DNA: TGTGCCAGCTCACCGGGACAGGGTAGGACTGAAGCTTTCTTT. It yields the protein CASSPGQGRTEAFF.

This clone was recorded only once. The V gene is TRBV6-5, the J gene TRBJ2-7; D tentatively reads TRBD1 or TRBD2 (5 bases each). Germline-derived CDR1 and CDR2 are MNHEY and SVGAGI. V shed 6 bases and J shed 4 bases, with 13 bases lying between them. The CDR3 is 13 amino acids. The CDR3 DNA reads TGTGCCAGCAGGATGGGGCGCGGGTACGAGCAGTACTTC. Translating it yields CASRMGRGYEQYF.

The DNA for the CDR3 is TGCAGTGCTAGTCTAGCGGGAGGGGGGAAAGAGACCCAGTACTTC. This codes for CSASLAGGGKETQYF. V gene TRBV20-1 combines with J gene TRBJ2-5, with 12 bases that match TRBD2. V trimming: 3 bases; J trimming: 3 bases; junction bases outside the gene matches: 5. This CDR3 region has 15 residues. Germline assignment: CDR1 DFQATT and CDR2 SNEGSKA (reference sequence).

This chain joins TRBV27 and TRBJ1-2; unclear D gene. The CDR3 is 12 amino acids. In germline, CDR1 is MNHEY, CDR2 SMNVEV (reference sequence). V was trimmed by 4 bases and J by 5 bases, leaving 8 bases between them. Here the CDR3 reads CASSSAGYGYTF. CDR3 DNA: TGTGCCAGCAGTTCGGCGGGGTATGGCTACACCTTC.

J is TRBJ1-1 and V is TRBV6-5; no firm D call. Germline CDR1 and CDR2: MNHEY and SVGAGI. V was pared by 7 bases and J by 0 bases, with 12 bases between. There are 14 residues in the CDR3. The CDR3: CASTLHPLNTEAFF. In nucleotides, the CDR3 is TGTGCCAGCACCTTACATCCATTGAACACTGAAGCTTTCTTT.

The rearrangement uses TRBV3-1 (or the pseudogene TRBV3-2) and TRBJ2-1; 12 bases match TRBD2. After removal of 4 bases from V and 7 bases from J, the junction contained 8 bases not matched to a gene. Per germline, CDR1 LGHDT and CDR2 YNNKEL (reference sequence). There are 16 residues in the CDR3. CDR3 region: CASSLTSGGLQNEQFF. The CDR3 nucleotides read TGTGCCAGCAGCCTAACTAGCGGGGGGCTACAAAATGAGCAGTTCTTC.

The DNA of the CDR3 is TGTGCCAGCACCTTCAAGGACGCGAACACTGAAGCTTTCTTT. It is translated as CASTFKDANTEAFF. The chain recombines TRBV2 with TRBJ1-1; D is unclear. Trimming left V 7 bases short and J 1 base short, with 13 bases between. The germline V gene encodes CDR1 SNHLY and CDR2 FYNNEI. The CDR3 has 14 residues.

In its sample, this clone was seen once. For the CDR3, the DNA is TGCGCCAGCAGCTTGTCGGGTGGGGCGGGAGGAGGAGATACGCAGTATTTT. Encoded protein: CASSLSGGAGGGDTQYF. The chain is built from TRBV5-1 and TRBJ2-3; 8 nucleotides agree with TRBD2. The CDR3 runs 17 residues. Trimming cost V 1 base and J 5 bases; bases outside gene matches: 12. Per germline, CDR1 SGHRS and CDR2 YFSETQ.

J is TRBJ2-5 and V is TRBV10-3, with 9 nucleotides matching TRBD1. Trimming took 6 bases from V and 4 from J; bases not matched to a gene: 12. CDR1 is ENHRY, CDR2 SYGVKD, per germline. The CDR3 runs 16 residues. The CDR3: CAISPSGQGSGETQYF. CDR3 bases: TGTGCCATCAGCCCTTCGGGACAGGGTAGCGGAGAGACCCAGTACTTC.

This rearrangement joins TRBV30 to TRBJ1-4, with 8 bases that match TRBD1. Germline V gives CDR1 GTSNPN, CDR2 SVGIG (reference sequence). Losses at the gene ends were 2 bases for V and 7 bases for J; bases not matched to a gene: 6. CDR3 size: 14 residues. The CDR3 loop is CAWSSRGRGEKLFF. The CDR3 nucleotides read TGTGCCTGGAGTTCCAGGGGGCGAGGTGAAAAACTGTTTTTT.

This clone has just a few counts. J is TRBJ1-3 and V is TRBV7-2; tentatively, D is TRBD1 (6 bases). The germline V gene has CDR1 SGHTA and CDR2 FQGNSA. The V gene lost 2 bases and the J gene lost 0 bases, with 14 bases spanning the gap. The CDR3 runs to 17 residues. CDR3 nucleotides: TGTGCCAGCAGCTTATCGGGGGCCCCTAGCTCTGGAAACACCATATATTTT. Protein: CASSLSGAPSSGNTIYF.

The chain uses TRBV10-3 and TRBJ1-4; D is uncertain. Germline V gene sequence: CDR1 ENHRY, CDR2 SYGVKD. Trimming cost V 10 bases and J 6 bases, with 15 bases left between them. This CDR3 is 13 amino acids long. CDR3 region: CATLEADDEKLFF. Here the CDR3 DNA reads TGTGCCACCCTCGAGGCAGACGATGAAAAACTGTTTTTT.

V gene TRBV19 combines with J gene TRBJ2-3, with 8 bases aligning to TRBD1. V trimming: 2 bases; J trimming: 4 bases; junction bases outside the gene matches: 8. The CDR3 loop spans 16 amino acids. The germline V gene encodes CDR1 LNHDA and CDR2 SQIVND (reference sequence). CDR3 sequence reads: CASSIPGQGAPDTQYF. CDR3 sequence (DNA): TGTGCCAGTAGTATACCCGGCCAGGGGGCTCCAGATACGCAGTATTTT.

The genes are TRBV5-1 and TRBJ2-5; unclear D gene. The germline V and J ends were trimmed by 2 bases and 4 bases, with 21 bases remaining between them. The V gene's germline CDR1 is SGHRS and CDR2 YFSETQ. The CDR3 has 17 amino acids. CDR3 region: CASSFPFGRIDRETQYF. For the CDR3, the DNA is TGCGCCAGCAGCTTCCCCTTCGGACGGATAGATAGAGAGACCCAGTACTTC.

The chain is built from TRBV10-3 and TRBJ1-2; a possible D gene is TRBD1 (5 bases). Germline CDR1 is ENHRY and CDR2 is SYGVKD. The CDR3 has 11 residues. The V and J ends lost 6 bases and 5 bases respectively, with 7 bases between them. Here the CDR3 reads CAIRGTYGYTF. CDR3 nucleotide sequence: TGTGCCATCAGGGGGACTTATGGCTACACCTTC.

The rearrangement uses TRBV5-4 and TRBJ2-3; no firm D call. Germline CDR1 reads SGHNT; CDR2 reads YYREEE (reference sequence). The CDR3 is made up of 14 amino acids. V lost 0 bases to trimming and J lost 2 bases, with 7 bases between them. The CDR3: CASSLVPPTDTQYF. The CDR3 DNA reads as TGTGCCAGCAGCTTGGTCCCCCCCACAGATACGCAGTATTTT.

The chain has TRBV7-2 and TRBJ2-2; 8 bases are shared with TRBD2. The CDR3 is 15 amino acids. The V gene's germline CDR1 is SGHTA and CDR2 FQGNSA. The J segment lost 5 bases and the V segment lost 5 bases, leaving 7 bases of the junction unmatched. CDR3 nucleotide sequence: TGTGCCAGCAGCCCCCAGGCGGGGGGAACCGGGGAGCTGTTTTTT. The encoded protein is CASSPQAGGTGELFF.

This chain connects TRBV9 to TRBJ2-1; 7 bases map to TRBD2. Germline lookup yields CDR1 SGDLS and CDR2 YYNGEE. CDR3 length: 14 residues. J lost 4 bases, V lost 3 bases, and 4 bases had no gene match. The CDR3 nucleotides are TGTGCCAGCAGCGCCCCGGGAGGTTACAATGAGCAGTTCTTC. Translating it yields CASSAPGGYNEQFF.

V gene TRBV11-3 combines with J gene TRBJ1-2; D unclear. The CDR3 extends over 16 amino acids. Trimming removed 4 bases from V and 1 base from J, with 16 bases in between. Germline CDR1 SGHNT, CDR2 YENEEA. CDR3 region: CASSSLISLLNYGYTF. The CDR3 DNA reads as TGTGCCAGCAGCTCCCTTATCAGCTTACTTAACTATGGCTACACCTTC.